This T cell receptor (beta chain) was sequenced in a study of T cells in Graves' hyperthyroidism and ophthalmopathy. This CDR3 has 14 amino acids. Germline assignment: CDR1 GTSNPN and CDR2 SVGIG (reference sequence). V lost 0 bases and J 1 base, leaving 10 bases between the germline ends. The source material, RNA transcripts, was used to amplify TCR beta CDR3 regions. The HTBI primer set drove a first-round RT-PCR of the TCR CDR3. MiXCR was run by TCRdb on the multiplex PCR reads, yielding one entry per CDR3 protein. The sample shows approximately 600,000 distinct CDR3 sequences, about a sixth of them seen only once.

The clonotype was recovered from a young woman with Graves' hyperthyroidism. The chain recombines TRBV30 with TRBJ2-7, with a weak D call TRBD2 (6 bases). Sample: blood. The CDR3 region is CAWSVGAGSYEQYF. The CDR3 DNA reads as TGTGCCTGGAGTGTAGGGGCGGGGTCCTACGAGCAGTACTTC.